The rows below give T cell receptor beta chains drawn from one sample of a study of PD-L1 blockade in urothelial cancer. Sequencing was performed with immunoSEQ multiplex PCR; in TCRdb, only in-frame clones are kept and a portion is missing. The table shows approximately 70,000 clones, with roughly 84% occurring only once. Sequences were derived from PBMCs, sampled around atezolizumab (anti-PD-L1) treatment. These receptors were taken from a woman in her seventies with urothelial cancer. Both conserved end residues are part of each CDR3. A D gene is named only where the DNA matches it firmly. Only part of the rows carry a size: once, few, many, or a class if the clone is expanded.

j_call clone_size d_call v_call cdr3_aa cdr3_nt
TRBJ2-2 NA NA TRBV6-5 CASSPPQANTGELFF TGTGCCAGCAGTCCCCCCCAGGCTAACACCGGGGAGCTGTTTTTT
TRBJ1-6 NA NA TRBV11-2 CASSSGLNSYNSPLHF TGTGCCAGCAGCTCTGGACTGAACTCCTATAATTCACCCCTCCACTTT
TRBJ2-5 once TRBD2 TRBV25-1 CASSLAGGETQYF TGTGCCAGCAGTCTAGCGGGAGGAGAGACCCAGTACTTC
TRBJ2-7 NA TRBD2 TRBV9 CASSVALAGSEQYF TGTGCCAGCAGCGTAGCTTTAGCGGGGAGTGAGCAGTACTTC
TRBJ1-2 NA NA TRBV5-1 CASGAGVMDGYTF TGCGCCAGCGGAGCGGGGGTAATGGATGGCTACACCTTC
TRBJ2-7 NA NA TRBV9 CASSAQVGLAPYEQYF TGTGCCAGCAGCGCCCAGGTGGGGCTAGCGCCCTACGAGCAGTACTTC
TRBJ1-2 NA NA TRBV5-4 CASSRDGSKTLRGYTF TGTGCCAGCAGCCGAGATGGGAGCAAAACCCTCCGTGGCTACACCTTC
TRBJ2-1 NA NA TRBV9 CASSVDLAPYNEQFF TGTGCCAGCAGCGTAGACCTAGCCCCATACAATGAGCAGTTCTTC
TRBJ2-6 NA NA TRBV6-6 CASKLPGQEGANVLTF TGTGCCAGCAAACTACCAGGGCAGGAAGGGGCCAACGTCCTGACTTTC
TRBJ1-5 NA NA TRBV4-1 CASSQERGRWGNQPQHF TGCGCCAGCAGCCAAGAAAGGGGAAGGTGGGGCAATCAGCCCCAGCATTTT
TRBJ2-1 NA NA TRBV20-1 CSASHYNEQFF TGCAGTGCTAGTCACTACAATGAGCAGTTCTTC